These T cell receptor beta chains were read from a single sample in a study of type 1 and type 2 diabetes patients. Each CDR3 protein is one row after TCRdb ran MiXCR on the multiplex PCR reads. This table holds 250,000 or so distinct CDR3 sequences, around 47% found once. The source material was peripheral blood mononuclear cells (PBMCs). These receptor sequences come from a man aged 18 to 29 with type 2 diabetes. Both conserved end residues are part of each CDR3. Fields, in order: V gene, CDR3 protein.

V gene: TRBV10-3; CDR3 protein: CAPRAQRKVQYF
V gene: TRBV28; CDR3 protein: CASRGQGPHEQYF
V gene: TRBV7-8; CDR3 protein: CASSLSKGNTEAFF
V gene: TRBV28; CDR3 protein: CASIITGLVPEAFF
V gene: TRBV7-8; CDR3 protein: CASSILYRAVNEKLFF
V gene: TRBV7-2; CDR3 protein: CATSQSNEQFF
V gene: TRBV27; CDR3 protein: CASSAAGGDTQYF
V gene: TRBV30; CDR3 protein: CAWEAIAGALLAGELFF
V gene: TRBV19; CDR3 protein: CASSIDTPTGELFF
V gene: TRBV15; CDR3 protein: CATSRDLGLETEAFF
V gene: TRBV30; CDR3 protein: CAWSGHWNTEAFF
V gene: TRBV2; CDR3 protein: CASRLAGVYTGELFF
V gene: TRBV12-3/TRBV12-4; CDR3 protein: CASSLASDGNYEPYF
V gene: TRBV2; CDR3 protein: CASRGYEQYF
V gene: TRBV2; CDR3 protein: CASSQRGRTEAFF
V gene: TRBV19; CDR3 protein: CASSLGGINPPLHF
V gene: TRBV20-1; CDR3 protein: CSARSGTSVAYEQYF
V gene: TRBV2; CDR3 protein: CASRDRGVYEQYF
V gene: TRBV25-1; CDR3 protein: CASSGSGKPLGKDNSPLHF
V gene: TRBV20-1; CDR3 protein: CSARNPGQGAGNEQFF
V gene: TRBV4-2; CDR3 protein: CASSGWTETTNEKLFF
V gene: TRBV6-5; CDR3 protein: CASSTGGMKYEQYF
V gene: TRBV10-2; CDR3 protein: CASSWGGGIEQYF
V gene: TRBV7-2; CDR3 protein: CASSSLGRFATNEKLFF
V gene: TRBV19; CDR3 protein: CASSIDSSGNEQFF
V gene: TRBV20-1; CDR3 protein: CSANLPGLALADTQYF
V gene: TRBV27; CDR3 protein: CASSFLGGGETQYF
V gene: TRBV5-1; CDR3 protein: CASSVEGAALSGANVLTF